The clone carrying this T cell receptor beta chain was detected only a few times. TCRdb's copy holds only in-frame clones and misses some; the assay was immunoSEQ multiplex PCR. The data hold hundreds of thousands of clones, with around 74% observed a single time. The V and J ends lost 1 base and 8 bases respectively, with 12 bases between them. The CDR3 is 13 amino acids. The germline gives CDR1 SQVTM, CDR2 ANQGSEA. This record belongs to a study of shared clonotypes between healthy human individuals. This receptor was taken from a woman younger than 45 in good health. This rearrangement joins TRBV29-1 to TRBJ2-1; TRBD2 is a possible D gene (6 bases). The sequenced material came from memory CD4+ T cells sorted from blood. Sample subset: CD45RA-negative fraction. The CDR3 coding sequence is TGCAGCGTTGAAGTCGGGAGCACGGATGAGCAGTTCTTC. Amino acids: CSVEVGSTDEQFF.